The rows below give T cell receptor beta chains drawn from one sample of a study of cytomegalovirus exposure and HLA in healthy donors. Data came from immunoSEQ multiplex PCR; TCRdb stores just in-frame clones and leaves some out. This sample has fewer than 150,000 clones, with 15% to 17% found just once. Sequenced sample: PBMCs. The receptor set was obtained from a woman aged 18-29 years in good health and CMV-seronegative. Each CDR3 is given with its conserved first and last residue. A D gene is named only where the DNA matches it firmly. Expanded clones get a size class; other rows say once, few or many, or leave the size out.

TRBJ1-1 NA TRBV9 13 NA CASSVVTAGEAFF
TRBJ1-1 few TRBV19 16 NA CASSIDQGRLNTEAFF
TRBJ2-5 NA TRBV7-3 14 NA CASSFAGGQETQYF
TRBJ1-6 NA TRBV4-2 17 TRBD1 CASSQVKWDRENSPLHF
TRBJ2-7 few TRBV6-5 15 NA CASISERRTTYEQYF
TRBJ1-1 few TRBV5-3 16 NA CARSLAVEPMNTEAFF
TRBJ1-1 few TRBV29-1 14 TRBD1 CSVGGRQGIPEAFF
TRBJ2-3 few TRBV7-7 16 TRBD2 CASSSNSGGAGDTQYF
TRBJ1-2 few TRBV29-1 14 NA CSVETTSTVYGYTF
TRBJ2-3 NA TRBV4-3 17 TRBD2 CASSQGGAGGRVDTQYF
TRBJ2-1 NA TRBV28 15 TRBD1 CASSPLGGLYNEQFF
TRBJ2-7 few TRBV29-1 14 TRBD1 CSVGGLGGEYEQYF
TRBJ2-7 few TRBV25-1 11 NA CAVRVGNEQYF
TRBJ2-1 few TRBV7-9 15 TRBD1 CASSSFRGHGNEQFF
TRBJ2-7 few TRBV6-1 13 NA CASSEQGIDEQYF
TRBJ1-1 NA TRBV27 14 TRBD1 CASSPGGAYTEAFF
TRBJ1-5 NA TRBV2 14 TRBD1 CASSTGGGNQPQHF
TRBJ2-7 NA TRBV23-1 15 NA CASSHPKRSSYEQYF
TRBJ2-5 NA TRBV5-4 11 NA CASSSRETQYF
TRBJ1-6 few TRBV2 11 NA CASIDRLSLHF
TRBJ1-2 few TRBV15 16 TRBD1 CATSRRRGQGYYGYTF
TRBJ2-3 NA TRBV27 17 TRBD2 CASRTGLAADWADTQYF
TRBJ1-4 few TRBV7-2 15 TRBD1 CASSSQGGGNEKLFF
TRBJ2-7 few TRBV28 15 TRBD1 CASSFIGQGAYEQYF
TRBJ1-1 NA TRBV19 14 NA CASSRNSMNTEAFF
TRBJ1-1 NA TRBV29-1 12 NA CSVDDRSTEAFF
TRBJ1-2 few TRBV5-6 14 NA CASTILEQGAGYTF
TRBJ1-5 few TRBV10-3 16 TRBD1 CAISDGRGPSNQPQHF
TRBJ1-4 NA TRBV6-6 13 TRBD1 CATHRDSKEKLFF
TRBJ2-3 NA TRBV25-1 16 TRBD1 CASSAPRDRSTDTQYF
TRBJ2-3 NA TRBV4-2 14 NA CASSQEPRGDTQYF
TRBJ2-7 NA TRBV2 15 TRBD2 CASSLAGPTQYEQYF
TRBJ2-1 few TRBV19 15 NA CASKPGLPSSNEQFF
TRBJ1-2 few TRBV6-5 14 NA CASSYAQGWNGYTF
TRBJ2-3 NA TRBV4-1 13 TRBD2 CASSQAGGLELYF
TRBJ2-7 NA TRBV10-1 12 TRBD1 CASGQGGYEQYF
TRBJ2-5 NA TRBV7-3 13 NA CASSLVGGETQYF
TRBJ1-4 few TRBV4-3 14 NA CASSQDPANEKLFF
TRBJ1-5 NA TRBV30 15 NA CAWSGLTESNQPQHF
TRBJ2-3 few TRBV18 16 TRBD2 CASSPTSGGSTDTQYF
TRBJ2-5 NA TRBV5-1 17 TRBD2 CASSLGVAGGQGETQYF